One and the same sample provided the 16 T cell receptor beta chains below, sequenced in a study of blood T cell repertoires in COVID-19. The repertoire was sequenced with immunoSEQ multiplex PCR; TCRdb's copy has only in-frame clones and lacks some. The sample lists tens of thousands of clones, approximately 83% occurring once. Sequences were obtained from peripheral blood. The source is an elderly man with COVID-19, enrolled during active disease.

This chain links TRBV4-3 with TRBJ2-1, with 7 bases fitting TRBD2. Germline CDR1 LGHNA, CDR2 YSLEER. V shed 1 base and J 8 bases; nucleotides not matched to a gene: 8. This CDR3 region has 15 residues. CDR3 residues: CASSQGGLETHEQFF. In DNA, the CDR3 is TGCGCCAGCAGCCAAGGAGGACTAGAGACCCATGAGCAGTTCTTC.

The CDR3: CASSLLNTEAFF. DNA of the CDR3: TGTGCCAGCAGCCTCTTAAACACTGAAGCTTTCTTT. The V and J genes are TRBV5-6 and TRBJ1-1; D remains unclear. Between the trimmed V and J ends, which lost 4 bases and 2 bases, there was a span of 6 bases. This CDR3 has 12 residues. Germline V CDR1 and CDR2: SGHDT, YYEEEE.

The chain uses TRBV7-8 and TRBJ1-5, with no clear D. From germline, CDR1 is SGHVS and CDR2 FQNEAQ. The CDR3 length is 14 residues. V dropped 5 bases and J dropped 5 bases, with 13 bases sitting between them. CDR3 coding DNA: TGTGCCAGCAGCATTGGTAAAGCGGATCAGCCCCAGCATTTT. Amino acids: CASSIGKADQPQHF.

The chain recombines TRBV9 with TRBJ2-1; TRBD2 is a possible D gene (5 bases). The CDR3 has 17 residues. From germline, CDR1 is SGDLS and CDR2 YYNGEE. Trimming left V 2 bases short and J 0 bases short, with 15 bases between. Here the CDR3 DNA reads TGTGCCAGCAGCGTGAGGGCCGTCTCGAACTCCTACAATGAGCAGTTCTTC. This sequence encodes CASSVRAVSNSYNEQFF.

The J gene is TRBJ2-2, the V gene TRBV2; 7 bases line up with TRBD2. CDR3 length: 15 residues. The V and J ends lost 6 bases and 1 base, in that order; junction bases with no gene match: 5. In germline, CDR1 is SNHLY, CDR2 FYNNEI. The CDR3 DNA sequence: TGTGCCAGCAGGGGGGGGACTCGGAACACCGGGGAGCTGTTTTTT. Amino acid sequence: CASRGGTRNTGELFF. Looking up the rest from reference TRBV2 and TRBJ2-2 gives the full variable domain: EPEVTQTPSHQVTQMGQEVILRCVPISNHLYFYWYRQILGQKVEFLVSFYNNEISEKSEIFDDQFSVERPDGSNFTLKIRSTKLEDSAMYFCASRGGTRNTGELFFGEGSRLTVL.

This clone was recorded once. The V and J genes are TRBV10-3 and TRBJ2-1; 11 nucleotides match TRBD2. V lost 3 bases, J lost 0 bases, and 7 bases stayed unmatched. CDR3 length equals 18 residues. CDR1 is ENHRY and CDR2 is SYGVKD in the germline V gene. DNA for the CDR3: TGTGCCATCAGTGAAAAACTAGCGGGGGAATACTCCTACAATGAGCAGTTCTTC. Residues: CAISEKLAGEYSYNEQFF.

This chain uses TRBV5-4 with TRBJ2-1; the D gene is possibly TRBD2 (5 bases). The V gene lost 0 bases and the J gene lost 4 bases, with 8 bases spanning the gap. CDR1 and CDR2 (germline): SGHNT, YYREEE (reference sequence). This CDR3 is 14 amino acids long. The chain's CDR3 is CASSLARTYNEQFF. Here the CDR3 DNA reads TGTGCCAGCAGCTTGGCCAGGACTTACAATGAGCAGTTCTTC.

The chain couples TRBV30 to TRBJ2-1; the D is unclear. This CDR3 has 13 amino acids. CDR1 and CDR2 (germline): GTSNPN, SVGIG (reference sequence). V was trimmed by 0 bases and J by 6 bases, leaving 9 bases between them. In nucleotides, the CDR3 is TGTGCCTGGAGTGTACGCCAGGCCAATGAGCAGTTCTTC. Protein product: CAWSVRQANEQFF.

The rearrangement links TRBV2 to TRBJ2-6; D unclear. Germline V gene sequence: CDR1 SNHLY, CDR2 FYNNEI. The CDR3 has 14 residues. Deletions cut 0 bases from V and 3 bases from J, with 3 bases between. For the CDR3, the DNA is TGTGCCAGCAGTGAAGCGAGTGGGGCCAACGTCCTGACTTTC. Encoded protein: CASSEASGANVLTF.

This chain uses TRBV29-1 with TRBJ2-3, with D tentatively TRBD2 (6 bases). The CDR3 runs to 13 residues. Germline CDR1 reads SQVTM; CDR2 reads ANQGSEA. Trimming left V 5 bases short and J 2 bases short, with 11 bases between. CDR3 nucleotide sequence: TGCAGCGTTAGACGGGAGTACACAGATACGCAGTATTTT. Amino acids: CSVRREYTDTQYF.

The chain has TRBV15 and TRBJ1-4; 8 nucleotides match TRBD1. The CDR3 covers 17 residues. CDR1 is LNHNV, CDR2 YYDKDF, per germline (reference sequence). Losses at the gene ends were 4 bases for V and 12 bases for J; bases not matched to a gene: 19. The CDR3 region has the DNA TGTGCCACCAGCACACCTCGGACAGGGAGCCTGAAGGGGGAACTGTTTTTT. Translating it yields CATSTPRTGSLKGELFF.

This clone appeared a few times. The CDR3 nucleotides read TGTGCCAGCAGCTTGACTAGCGGGGGAGACACCGGGGAGCTGTTTTTT. Its protein product is CASSLTSGGDTGELFF. V gene TRBV7-2 combines with J gene TRBJ2-2; 12 bases are a match to TRBD2. V gave up 3 bases and J gave up 3 bases; unmatched junction bases: 2. The CDR3 sequence is 16 residues long. Germline CDR1 and CDR2: SGHTA and FQGNSA.

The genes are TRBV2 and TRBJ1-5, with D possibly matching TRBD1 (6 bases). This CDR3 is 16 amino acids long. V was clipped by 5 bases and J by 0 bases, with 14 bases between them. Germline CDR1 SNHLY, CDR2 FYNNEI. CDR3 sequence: CASSPGTHYSNQPQHF. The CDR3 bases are TGTGCCAGCAGTCCCGGGACACATTATAGCAATCAGCCCCAGCATTTT. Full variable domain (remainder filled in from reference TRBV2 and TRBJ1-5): EPEVTQTPSHQVTQMGQEVILRCVPISNHLYFYWYRQILGQKVEFLVSFYNNEISEKSEIFDDQFSVERPDGSNFTLKIRSTKLEDSAMYFCASSPGTHYSNQPQHFGDGTRLSIL.

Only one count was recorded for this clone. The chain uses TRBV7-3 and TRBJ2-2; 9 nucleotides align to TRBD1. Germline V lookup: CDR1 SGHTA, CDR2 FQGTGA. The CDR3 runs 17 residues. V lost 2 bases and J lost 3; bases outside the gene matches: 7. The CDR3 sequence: CASSLGLDRGDTGELFF. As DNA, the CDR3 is TGTGCCAGCAGCTTAGGGCTCGACAGGGGGGACACCGGGGAGCTGTTTTTT.

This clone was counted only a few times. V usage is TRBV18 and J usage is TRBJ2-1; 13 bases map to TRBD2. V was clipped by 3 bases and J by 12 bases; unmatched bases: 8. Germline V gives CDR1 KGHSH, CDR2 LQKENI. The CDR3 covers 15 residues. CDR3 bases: TGTGCCAGCTCACCCCCCGGGACTAGCGGGAACGGGCAGTTCTTC. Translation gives CASSPPGTSGNGQFF.

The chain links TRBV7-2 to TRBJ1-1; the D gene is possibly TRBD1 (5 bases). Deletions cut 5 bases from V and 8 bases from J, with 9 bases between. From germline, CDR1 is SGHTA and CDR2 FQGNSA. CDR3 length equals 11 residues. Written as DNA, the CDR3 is TGTGCCAGCAGCCCACAGGTAGAAGCTTTCTTT. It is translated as CASSPQVEAFF.